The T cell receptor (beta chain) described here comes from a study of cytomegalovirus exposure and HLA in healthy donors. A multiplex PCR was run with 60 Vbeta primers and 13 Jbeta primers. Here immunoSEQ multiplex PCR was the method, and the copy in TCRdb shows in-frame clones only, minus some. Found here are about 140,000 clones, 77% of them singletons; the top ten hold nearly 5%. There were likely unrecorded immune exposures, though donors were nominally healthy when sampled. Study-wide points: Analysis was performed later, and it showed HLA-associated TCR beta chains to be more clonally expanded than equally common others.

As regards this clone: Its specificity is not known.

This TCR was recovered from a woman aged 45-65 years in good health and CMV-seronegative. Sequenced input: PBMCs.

The chain's CDR3 is CASSLAAQGVMNTEAFF. In DNA form, the CDR3 reads TGTGCCAGCAGCTTGGCCGCACAGGGTGTTATGAACACTGAAGCTTTCTTT. The chain combines TRBV5-5 with TRBJ1-1; D is possibly TRBD1 (6 bases). CDR1 and CDR2 (germline): SGHKS, YYEKEE (reference sequence). This CDR3 has 17 residues. V dropped 0 bases and J dropped 0 bases, with 15 bases sitting between them. Based on the CDR3 plus reference TRBV5-5 and TRBJ1-1, the full variable domain is DAGVTQSPTHLIKTRGQQVTLRCSPISGHKSVSWYQQVLGQGPQFIFQYYEKEERGRGNFPDRFSARQFPNYSSELNVNALLLGDSALYLCASSLAAQGVMNTEAFFGQGTRLTVV.